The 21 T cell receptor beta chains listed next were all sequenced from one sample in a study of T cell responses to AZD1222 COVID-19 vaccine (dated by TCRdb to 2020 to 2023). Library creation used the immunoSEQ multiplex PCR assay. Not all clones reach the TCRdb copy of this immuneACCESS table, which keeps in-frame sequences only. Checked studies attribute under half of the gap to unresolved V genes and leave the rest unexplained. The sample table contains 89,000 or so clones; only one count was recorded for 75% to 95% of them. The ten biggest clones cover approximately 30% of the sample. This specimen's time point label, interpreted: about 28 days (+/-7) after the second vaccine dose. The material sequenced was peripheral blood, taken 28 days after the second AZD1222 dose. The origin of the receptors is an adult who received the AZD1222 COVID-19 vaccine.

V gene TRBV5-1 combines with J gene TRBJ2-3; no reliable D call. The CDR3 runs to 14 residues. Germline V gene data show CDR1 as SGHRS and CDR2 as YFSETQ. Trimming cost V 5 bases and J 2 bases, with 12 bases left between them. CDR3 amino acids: CASRDGQYTDTQYF. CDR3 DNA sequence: TGCGCCAGCAGGGACGGCCAGTACACAGATACGCAGTATTTT.

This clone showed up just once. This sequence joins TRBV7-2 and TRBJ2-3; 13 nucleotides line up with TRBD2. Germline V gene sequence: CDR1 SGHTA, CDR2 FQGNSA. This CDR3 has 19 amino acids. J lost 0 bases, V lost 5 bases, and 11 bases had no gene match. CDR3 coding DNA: TGTGCCAGCAGCCACCGACTAGCGGGAGGAGAGTCTAGCACAGATACGCAGTATTTT. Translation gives CASSHRLAGGESSTDTQYF.

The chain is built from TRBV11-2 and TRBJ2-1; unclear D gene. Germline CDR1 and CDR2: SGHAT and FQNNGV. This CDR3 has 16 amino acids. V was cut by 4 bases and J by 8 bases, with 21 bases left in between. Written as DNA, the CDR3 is TGTGCCAGCAGCTCGCTGGCGGAAGTCATGTCCGATGAGCAGTTCTTC. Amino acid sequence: CASSSLAEVMSDEQFF.

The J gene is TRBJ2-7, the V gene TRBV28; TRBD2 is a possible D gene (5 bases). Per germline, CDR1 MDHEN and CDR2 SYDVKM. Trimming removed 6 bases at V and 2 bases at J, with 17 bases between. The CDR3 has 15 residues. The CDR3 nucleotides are TGTGCCAGCAGCTCTGGCGGGTCTAACCCCTACGAGCAGTACTTC. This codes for CASSSGGSNPYEQYF.

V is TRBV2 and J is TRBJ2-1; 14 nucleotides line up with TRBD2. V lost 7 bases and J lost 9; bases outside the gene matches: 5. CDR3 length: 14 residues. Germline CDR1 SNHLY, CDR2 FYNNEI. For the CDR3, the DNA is TGTGCCAGCATCCTAGGGACTAGCGGGAGTGAGCAGTTCTTC. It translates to CASILGTSGSEQFF.

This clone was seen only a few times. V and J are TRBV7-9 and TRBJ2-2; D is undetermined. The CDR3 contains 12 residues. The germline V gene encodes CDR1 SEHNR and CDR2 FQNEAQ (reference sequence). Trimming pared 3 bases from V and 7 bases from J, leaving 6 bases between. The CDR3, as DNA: TGTGCCAGCAGCTTCGGTGGCGGGGAGCTGTTTTTT. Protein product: CASSFGGGELFF.

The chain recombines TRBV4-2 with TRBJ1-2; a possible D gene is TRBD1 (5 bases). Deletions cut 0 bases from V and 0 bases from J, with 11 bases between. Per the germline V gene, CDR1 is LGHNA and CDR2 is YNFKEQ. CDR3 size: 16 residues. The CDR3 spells CASSQDRGGANYGYTF. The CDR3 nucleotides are TGTGCCAGCAGCCAAGATAGGGGAGGAGCTAACTATGGCTACACCTTC.

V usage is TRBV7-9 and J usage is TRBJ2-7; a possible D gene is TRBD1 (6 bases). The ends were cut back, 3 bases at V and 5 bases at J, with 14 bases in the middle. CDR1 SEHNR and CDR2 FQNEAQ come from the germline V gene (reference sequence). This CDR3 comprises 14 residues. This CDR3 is CASSFAGTRDEQYF. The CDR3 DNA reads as TGTGCCAGCAGCTTCGCCGGGACAAGGGACGAGCAGTACTTC. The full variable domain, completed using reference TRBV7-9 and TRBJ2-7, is DTGVSQNPRHKITKRGQNVTFRCDPISEHNRLYWYRQTLGQGPEFLTYFQNEAQLEKSRLLSDRFSAERPKGSFSTLEIQRTEQGDSAMYLCASSFAGTRDEQYFGPGTRLTVT.

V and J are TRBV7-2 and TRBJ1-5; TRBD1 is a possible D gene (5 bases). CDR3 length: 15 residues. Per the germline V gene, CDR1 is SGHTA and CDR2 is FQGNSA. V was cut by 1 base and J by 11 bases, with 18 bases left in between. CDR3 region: CASSLGPGTAESQHF. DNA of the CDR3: TGTGCCAGCAGCTTAGGCCCCGGGACCGCCGAATCCCAGCATTTT.

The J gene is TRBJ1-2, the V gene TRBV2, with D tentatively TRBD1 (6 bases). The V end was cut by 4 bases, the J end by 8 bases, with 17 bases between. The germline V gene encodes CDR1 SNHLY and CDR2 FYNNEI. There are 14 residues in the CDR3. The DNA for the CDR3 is TGTGCCAGCAGTGGATCGGGGGGCCGTACGGGCTACACCTTC. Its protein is CASSGSGGRTGYTF.

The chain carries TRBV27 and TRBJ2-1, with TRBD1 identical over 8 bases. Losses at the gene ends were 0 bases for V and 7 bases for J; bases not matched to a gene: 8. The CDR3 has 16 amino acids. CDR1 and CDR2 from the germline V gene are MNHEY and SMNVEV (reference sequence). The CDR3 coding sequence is TGTGCCAGCAGTTTATCGAGATTCAGGGGGCGTAATGAGCAGTTCTTC. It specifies CASSLSRFRGRNEQFF.

CDR3 bases: TGTGCCAGCAACGGCAGACCGAACACCGGGGAGCTGTTTTTT. Its translation is CASNGRPNTGELFF. The chain joins TRBV28 to TRBJ2-2; no definite D call. This CDR3 region has 14 residues. V was cut by 7 bases and J by 0 bases, with 9 bases left in between. Germline CDR1 reads MDHEN; CDR2 reads SYDVKM.

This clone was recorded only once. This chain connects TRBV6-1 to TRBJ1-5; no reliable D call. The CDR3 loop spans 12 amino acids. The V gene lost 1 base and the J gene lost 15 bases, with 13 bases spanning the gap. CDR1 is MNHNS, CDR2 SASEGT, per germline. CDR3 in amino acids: CASSEGRSRTHF. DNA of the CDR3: TGTGCCAGCAGTGAAGGGCGTTCTCGCACGCATTTT.

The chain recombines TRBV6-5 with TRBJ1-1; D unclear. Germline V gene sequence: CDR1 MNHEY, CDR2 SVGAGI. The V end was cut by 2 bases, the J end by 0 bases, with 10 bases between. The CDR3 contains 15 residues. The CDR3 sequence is CASSYDGNMNTEAFF. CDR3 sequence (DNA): TGTGCCAGCAGTTACGATGGGAACATGAACACTGAAGCTTTCTTT.

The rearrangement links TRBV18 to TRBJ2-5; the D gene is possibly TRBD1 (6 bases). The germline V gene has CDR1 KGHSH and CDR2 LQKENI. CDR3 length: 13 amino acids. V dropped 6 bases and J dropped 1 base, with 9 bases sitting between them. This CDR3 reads CASSPDSQETQYF. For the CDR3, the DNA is TGTGCCAGCTCTCCGGACAGCCAAGAGACCCAGTACTTC.

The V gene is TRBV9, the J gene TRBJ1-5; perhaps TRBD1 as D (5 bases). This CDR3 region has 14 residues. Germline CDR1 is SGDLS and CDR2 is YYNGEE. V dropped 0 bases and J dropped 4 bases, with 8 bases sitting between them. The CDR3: CASSVGRVNQPQHF. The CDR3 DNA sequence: TGTGCCAGCAGCGTAGGCAGGGTGAATCAGCCCCAGCATTTT.

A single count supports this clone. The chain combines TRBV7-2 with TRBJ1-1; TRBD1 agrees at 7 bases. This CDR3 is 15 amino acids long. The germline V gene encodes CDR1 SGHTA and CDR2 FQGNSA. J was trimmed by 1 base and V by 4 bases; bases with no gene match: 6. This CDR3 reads CASSSQGGANTEAFF. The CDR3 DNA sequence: TGTGCCAGCAGCTCCCAGGGGGGAGCGAACACTGAAGCTTTCTTT.

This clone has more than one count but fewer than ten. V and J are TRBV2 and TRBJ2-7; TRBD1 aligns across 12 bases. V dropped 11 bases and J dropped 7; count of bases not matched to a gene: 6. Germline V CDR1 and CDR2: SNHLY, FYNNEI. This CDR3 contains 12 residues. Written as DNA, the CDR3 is TGTGCCTTCCGGGACAGGGGGCATGAGCAGTACTTC. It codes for CAFRDRGHEQYF.

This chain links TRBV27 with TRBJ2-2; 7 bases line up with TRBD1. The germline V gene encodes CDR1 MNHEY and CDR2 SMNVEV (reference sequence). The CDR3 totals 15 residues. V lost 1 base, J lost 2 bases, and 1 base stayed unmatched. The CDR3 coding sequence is TGTGCCAGCAGTTTATGGGACAGAAACACCGGGGAGCTGTTTTTT. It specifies CASSLWDRNTGELFF.

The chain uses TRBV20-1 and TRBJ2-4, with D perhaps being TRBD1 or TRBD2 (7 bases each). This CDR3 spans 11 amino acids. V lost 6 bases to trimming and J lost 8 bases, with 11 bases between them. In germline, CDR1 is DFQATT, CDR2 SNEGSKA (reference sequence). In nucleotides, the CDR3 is TGCAGTGCGGCAGGGGGGGACATTCAGTACTTC. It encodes CSAAGGDIQYF.

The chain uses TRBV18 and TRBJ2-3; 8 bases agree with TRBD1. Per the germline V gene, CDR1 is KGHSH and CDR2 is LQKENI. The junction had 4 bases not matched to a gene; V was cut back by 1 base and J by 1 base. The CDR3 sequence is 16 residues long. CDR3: CASSPLVTGGTDTQYF. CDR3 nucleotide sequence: TGTGCCAGCTCACCACTAGTGACAGGGGGCACAGATACGCAGTATTTT.